These T cell receptor beta chains were read from a single sample in a study of blood T cell repertoires in COVID-19. Generated by immunoSEQ multiplex PCR, the TCRdb table keeps only in-frame clones and is missing some. Of about 98,000 clones in the sample, roughly 86% were seen once. The source material was peripheral blood. Receptors were obtained from a man in his fifties with acute or convalescent COVID-19. Each CDR3 is given with its conserved first and last residue. Each record gives: D gene, clone size, V gene, J gene, CDR3 DNA, CDR3 protein. D genes are given only for firm matches. For some rows the clone size is stated as once, few or many, or as a class when expanded; others skip it.

>NA|NA|TRBV25-1|TRBJ2-1
TGTGCCAGCAGAGATTCCGGGATCACCAATGAGCAGTTCTTC
CASRDSGITNEQFF
>TRBD2|NA|TRBV2|TRBJ2-1
TGTGCCAGCAACCGCACTAGCGGGGGGGGGTACGAGCAGTTCTTC
CASNRTSGGGYEQFF
>NA|NA|TRBV6-1|TRBJ1-5
TGTGCCAGCAGTGAAGGGTCAGGGGGCAATCAGCCCCAGCATTTT
CASSEGSGGNQPQHF
>NA|NA|TRBV5-6|TRBJ1-1
TGTGCCAGCAGCCGCAGGCCTCAGAACACTGAAGCTTTCTTT
CASSRRPQNTEAFF
>TRBD1|NA|TRBV2|TRBJ2-3
TGTGCCAGCAGTGTAGGGACAGGGCTGGGGGCAGATACGCAGTATTTT
CASSVGTGLGADTQYF
>TRBD1|NA|TRBV23-1|TRBJ2-1
TGCGCCAGCAGTCAATCTAGGACAGGTGAGCAGTTCTTC
CASSQSRTGEQFF
>TRBD2|NA|TRBV5-1|TRBJ2-3
TGCGCCAGCAGCTTGTGGGAGGGAGGAGATACGCAGTATTTT
CASSLWEGGDTQYF
>NA|NA|TRBV19|TRBJ1-2
TGTGCCAGTAGATGGGTCGACGGGGATGGCTACACCTTC
CASRWVDGDGYTF
>NA|few|TRBV9|TRBJ1-4
TGTGCCAGCAGCCGTCCGGACAGCGCTAATGAAAAACTGTTTTTT
CASSRPDSANEKLFF
>NA|NA|TRBV5-5|TRBJ2-4
TGTGCCAGCAGCTTGGATATCGGGAGTTTGAACATTCAGTACTTC
CASSLDIGSLNIQYF
>NA|NA|TRBV11-2|TRBJ2-3
TGTGCCAGTTCGTCACTTACGCAGTATTTT
CASSSLTQYF
>TRBD1|NA|TRBV2|TRBJ2-4
TGTGCCAGCAGTGAGGATGACAGGGGGCGAAAAAAAAACATTCAGTACTTC
CASSEDDRGRKKNIQYF
>TRBD1|NA|TRBV5-1|TRBJ2-3
TGCGCCAGCAGCTCCCCGGGGACAGGGGGCCCATCTAGCACAGATACGCAGTATTTT
CASSSPGTGGPSSTDTQYF
>TRBD1|NA|TRBV5-4|TRBJ1-4
TGTGCCAGCAGCCCATCTAACAGGGGGCAGAGGGAAAAACTGTTTTTT
CASSPSNRGQREKLFF
>NA|NA|TRBV19|TRBJ1-4
TGTGCCAGTAGTCGGAAGAGGGCGGGGAATGAAAAACTGTTTTTT
CASSRKRAGNEKLFF
>TRBD2|NA|TRBV7-9|TRBJ2-7
TGTGCCAGCAGCTTAGCGCTCGGGGGGAAACGCGCCGAGCAGTACTTC
CASSLALGGKRAEQYF
>TRBD1|NA|TRBV11-2|TRBJ2-3
TGTGCCAGCAGCATAAGGACAGGGTCCACAGATACGCAGTATTTT
CASSIRTGSTDTQYF
>NA|NA|TRBV18|TRBJ2-2
TGTGCCAGCTCACCGCCGGAGGACACCGGGGAGCTGTTTTTT
CASSPPEDTGELFF
>TRBD2|NA|TRBV3-1/TRBV3-2|TRBJ2-7
TGTGCCAGCAGCCTTGGACTAGCGGAACCCTACGAGCAGTACTTC
CASSLGLAEPYEQYF
>NA|NA|TRBV6-5|TRBJ1-1
TGTGCCAGCAGCTTAGGGGACACTGAAGCTTTCTTT
CASSLGDTEAFF